A selection of T cell receptor beta chains follows, all from one sample in a study of a mutant IDH1 vaccine in newly diagnosed glioma. The protocol was immunoSEQ multiplex PCR, while the TCRdb copy is restricted to in-frame clones and leaves out a portion. The table records tens of thousands of clones, 81% of them present only once. Antigen specificity for these receptors is unknown. The sequenced sample was PBMCs, obtained from a glioma patient whose treatment included an IDH1 peptide vaccine. The receptors stem from a man in his forties or fifties with glioma. Each CDR3 is given with its conserved first and last residue. A D gene is named only where the DNA matches it firmly. Rows give clone size only sometimes, using once, few, many, or a class for an expanded clone.

TRBJ2-3,TRBV6-1,NA,NA,TGTGCCAGCAAAGCATCTAGCACAGATACGCAGTATTTT,CASKASSTDTQYF
TRBJ2-7,TRBV28,NA,NA,TGTGCCAGCAGTTTAGCCAGGGACTACGAGCAGTACTTC,CASSLARDYEQYF
TRBJ1-2,TRBV15,TRBD1,NA,TGTGCCACCAGCGGAAGGGACAGATACTATGGCTACACCTTC,CATSGRDRYYGYTF
TRBJ2-7,TRBV7-2,NA,NA,TGTGCCAGCAGCCGGCCTTCCTCCTACGAGCAGTACTTC,CASSRPSSYEQYF
TRBJ1-2,TRBV4-3,TRBD1,NA,TGCGCCAGCAGCCAAGATGTACAGGGGCATGGCTACACCTTC,CASSQDVQGHGYTF
TRBJ1-4,TRBV7-9,NA,once,TGTGCCAGCAGCTTATCGTTAGGGTCAACTAATGAAAAACTGTTTTTT,CASSLSLGSTNEKLFF
TRBJ2-2,TRBV7-9,NA,NA,TGTGCCAGCAGCGCCCGGGCCGGCCTAAGGGAGCTGTTTTTT,CASSARAGLRELFF
TRBJ2-7,TRBV25-1,NA,once,TGTGCCAGCAGTCTTTCCGGCCAGGGGAGGCACGAGCAGTACTTC,CASSLSGQGRHEQYF
TRBJ1-2,TRBV7-9,TRBD1,NA,TGTGCCAGCAGCCCTGGGCAGGGGGCTATCTATGGCTACACCTTC,CASSPGQGAIYGYTF
TRBJ2-3,TRBV27,TRBD2,NA,TGTGCCAGCAGTCCTAGCGGGAGACGCACAGATACGCAGTATTTT,CASSPSGRRTDTQYF
TRBJ2-1,TRBV4-2,NA,NA,TGTGCCAGCAGCCAAGAGTCTAGCGTAGCTGAGCAGTTCTTC,CASSQESSVAEQFF
TRBJ2-3,TRBV11-2,NA,once,TGTGCCAGCAGCCCGTCGGTGCACCTAAGCACAGATACGCAGTATTTT,CASSPSVHLSTDTQYF
TRBJ2-5,TRBV11-2,TRBD1,once,TGTGCCAGCAGCTTTGGGGGCAACAGGGGGCAGGAGACCCAGTACTTC,CASSFGGNRGQETQYF
TRBJ2-7,TRBV7-9,NA,NA,TGTGCCAGCAGCTCAGTGGTCGAGCAGTACTTC,CASSSVVEQYF